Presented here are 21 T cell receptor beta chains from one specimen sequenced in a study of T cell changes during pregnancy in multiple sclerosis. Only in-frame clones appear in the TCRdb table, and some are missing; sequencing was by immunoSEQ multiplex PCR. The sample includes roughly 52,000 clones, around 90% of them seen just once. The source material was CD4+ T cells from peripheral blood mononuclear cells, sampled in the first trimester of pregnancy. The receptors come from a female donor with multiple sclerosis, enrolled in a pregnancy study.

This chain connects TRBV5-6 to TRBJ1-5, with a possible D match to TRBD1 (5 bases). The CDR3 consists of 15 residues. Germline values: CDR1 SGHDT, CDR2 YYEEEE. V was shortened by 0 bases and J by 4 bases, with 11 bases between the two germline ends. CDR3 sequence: CASSLGAGRNQPQHF. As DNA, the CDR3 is TGTGCCAGCAGCTTGGGAGCAGGGAGGAATCAGCCCCAGCATTTT.

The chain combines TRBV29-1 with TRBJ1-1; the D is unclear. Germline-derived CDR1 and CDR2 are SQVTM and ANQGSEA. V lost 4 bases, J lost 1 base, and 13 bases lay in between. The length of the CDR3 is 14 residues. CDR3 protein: CSVVARTSNTEAFF. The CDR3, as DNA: TGCAGCGTTGTGGCAAGAACCTCGAACACTGAAGCTTTCTTT.

The CDR3 loop reads CASSPGLALQETQYF. Here the CDR3 DNA reads TGTGCCAGCTCACCGGGACTAGCCCTTCAAGAGACCCAGTACTTC. V usage is TRBV18 and J usage is TRBJ2-5, with TRBD2 identical over 9 bases. Germline V gene lookup returns CDR1 KGHSH and CDR2 LQKENI. The CDR3 consists of 15 residues. Germline trimming cut 3 bases from V and 2 bases from J; bases unmatched to any gene: 4.

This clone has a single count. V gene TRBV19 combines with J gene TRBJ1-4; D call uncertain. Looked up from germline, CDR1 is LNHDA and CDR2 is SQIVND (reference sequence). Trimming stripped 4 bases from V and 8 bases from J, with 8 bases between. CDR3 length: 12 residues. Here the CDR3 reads CASSTLREKLFF. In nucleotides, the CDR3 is TGTGCCAGTAGTACCCTCAGGGAAAAACTGTTTTTT. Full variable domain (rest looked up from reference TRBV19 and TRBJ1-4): DGGITQSPKYLFRKEGQNVTLSCEQNLNHDAMYWYRQDPGQGLRLIYYSQIVNDFQKGDIAEGYSVSREKKESFPLTVTSAQKNPTAFYLCASSTLREKLFFGSGTQLSVL.

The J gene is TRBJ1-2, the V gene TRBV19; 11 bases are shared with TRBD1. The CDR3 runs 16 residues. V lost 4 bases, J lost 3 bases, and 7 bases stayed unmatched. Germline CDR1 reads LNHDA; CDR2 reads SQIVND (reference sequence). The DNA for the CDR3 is TGTGCCAGTAGTACGATTGGACAGGGGGCCTACTATGGCTACACCTTC. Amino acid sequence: CASSTIGQGAYYGYTF.

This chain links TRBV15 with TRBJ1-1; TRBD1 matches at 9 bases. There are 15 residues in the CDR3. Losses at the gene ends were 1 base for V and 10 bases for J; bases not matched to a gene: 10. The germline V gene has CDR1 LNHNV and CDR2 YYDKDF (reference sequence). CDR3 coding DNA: TGTGCCACCAGCAGAGTTTTTTTGGGACAGGGTGGAGCTTTCTTT. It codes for CATSRVFLGQGGAFF.

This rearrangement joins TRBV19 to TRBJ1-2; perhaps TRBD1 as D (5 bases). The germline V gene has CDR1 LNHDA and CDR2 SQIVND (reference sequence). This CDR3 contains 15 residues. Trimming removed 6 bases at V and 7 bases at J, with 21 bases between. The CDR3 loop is CASSVRGGTFAGYTF. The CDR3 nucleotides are TGTGCCAGTAGCGTCCGCGGGGGGACTTTCGCTGGCTACACCTTC.

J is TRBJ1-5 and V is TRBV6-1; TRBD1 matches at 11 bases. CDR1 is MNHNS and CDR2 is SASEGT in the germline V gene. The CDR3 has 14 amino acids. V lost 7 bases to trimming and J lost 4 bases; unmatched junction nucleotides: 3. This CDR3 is CASTGQGANQPQHF. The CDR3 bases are TGTGCCAGCACTGGACAGGGGGCAAATCAGCCCCAGCATTTT.

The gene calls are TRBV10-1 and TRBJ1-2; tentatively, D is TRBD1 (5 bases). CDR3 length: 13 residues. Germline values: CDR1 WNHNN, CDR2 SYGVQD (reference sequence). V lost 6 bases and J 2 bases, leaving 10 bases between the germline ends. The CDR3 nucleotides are TGCGCCAGCAGGAGATCAGGGAACTATGGCTACACCTTC. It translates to CASRRSGNYGYTF.

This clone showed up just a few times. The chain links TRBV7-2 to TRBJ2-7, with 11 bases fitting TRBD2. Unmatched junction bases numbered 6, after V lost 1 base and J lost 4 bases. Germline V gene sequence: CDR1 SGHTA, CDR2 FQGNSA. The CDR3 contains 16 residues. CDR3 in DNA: TGTGCCAGCAGCTTAGTAGCGGGAGGGTCTAGGTACGAGCAGTACTTC. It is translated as CASSLVAGGSRYEQYF.

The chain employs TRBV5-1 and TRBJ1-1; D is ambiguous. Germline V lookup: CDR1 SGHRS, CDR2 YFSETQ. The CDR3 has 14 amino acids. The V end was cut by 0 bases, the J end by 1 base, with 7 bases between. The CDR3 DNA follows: TGCGCCAGCAGCTTGGATGCGGCGAACACTGAAGCTTTCTTT. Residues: CASSLDAANTEAFF.

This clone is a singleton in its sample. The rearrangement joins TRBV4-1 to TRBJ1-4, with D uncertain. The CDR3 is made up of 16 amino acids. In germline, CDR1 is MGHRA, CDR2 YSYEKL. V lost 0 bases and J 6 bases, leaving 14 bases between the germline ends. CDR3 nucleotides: TGCGCCAGCAGCCAAGAACGGCGGACTAGACATGAAAAACTGTTTTTT. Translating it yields CASSQERRTRHEKLFF.

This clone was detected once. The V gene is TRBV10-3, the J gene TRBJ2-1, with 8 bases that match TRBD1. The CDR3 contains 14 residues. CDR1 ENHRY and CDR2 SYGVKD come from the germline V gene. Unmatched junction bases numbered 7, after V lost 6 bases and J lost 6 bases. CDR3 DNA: TGTGCCATCAGACTCCAGGGGGCCATCAATGAGCAGTTCTTC. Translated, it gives CAIRLQGAINEQFF.

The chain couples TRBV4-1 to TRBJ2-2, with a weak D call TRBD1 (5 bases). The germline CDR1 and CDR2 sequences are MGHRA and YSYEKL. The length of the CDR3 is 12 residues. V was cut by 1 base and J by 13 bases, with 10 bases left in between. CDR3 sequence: CASSQVMGRLFF. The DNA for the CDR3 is TGCGCCAGCAGCCAAGTGATGGGGCGGCTGTTTTTT.

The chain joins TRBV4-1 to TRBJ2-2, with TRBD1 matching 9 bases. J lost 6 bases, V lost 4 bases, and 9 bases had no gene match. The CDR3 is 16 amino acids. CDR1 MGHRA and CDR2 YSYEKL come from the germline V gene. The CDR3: CASSPTGQGNAGELFF. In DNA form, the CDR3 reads TGCGCCAGCAGCCCCACGGGACAGGGTAACGCCGGGGAGCTGTTTTTT.

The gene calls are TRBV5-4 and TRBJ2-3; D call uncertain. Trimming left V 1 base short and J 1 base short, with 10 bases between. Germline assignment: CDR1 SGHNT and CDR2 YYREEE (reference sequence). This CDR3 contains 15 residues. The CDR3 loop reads CASSLSPERTDTQYF. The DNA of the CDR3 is TGTGCCAGCAGCTTGAGTCCGGAGCGCACAGATACGCAGTATTTT.

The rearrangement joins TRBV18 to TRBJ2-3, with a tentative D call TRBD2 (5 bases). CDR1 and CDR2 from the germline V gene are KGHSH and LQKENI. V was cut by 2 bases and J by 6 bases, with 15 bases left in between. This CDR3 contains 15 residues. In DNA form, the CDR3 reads TGTGCCAGCTCACCATCGGTGTCTAGCCCTGATACGCAGTATTTT. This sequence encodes CASSPSVSSPDTQYF.

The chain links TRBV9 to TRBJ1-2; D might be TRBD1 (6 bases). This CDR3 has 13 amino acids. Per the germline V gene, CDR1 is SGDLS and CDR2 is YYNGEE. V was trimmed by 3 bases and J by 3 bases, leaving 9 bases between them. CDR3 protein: CASSAGVDYGYTF. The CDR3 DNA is TGTGCCAGCAGCGCAGGGGTCGACTATGGCTACACCTTC.

Here the CDR3 DNA reads TGTGCCAGCAGCAATGGTACGGGGAACACTGAAGCTTTCTTT. Translation: CASSNGTGNTEAFF. V and J are TRBV21-1 and TRBJ1-1. TRBV21-1 is tagged as a pseudogene. The CDR3 spans 14 residues.

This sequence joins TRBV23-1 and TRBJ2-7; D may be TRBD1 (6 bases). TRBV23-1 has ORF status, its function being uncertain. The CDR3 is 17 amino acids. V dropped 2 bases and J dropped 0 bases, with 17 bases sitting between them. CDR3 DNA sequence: TGCGCCAGCAGTCAAGGACAGAAGATTCACAGCTCCTACGAGCAGTACTTC. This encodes CASSQGQKIHSSYEQYF.

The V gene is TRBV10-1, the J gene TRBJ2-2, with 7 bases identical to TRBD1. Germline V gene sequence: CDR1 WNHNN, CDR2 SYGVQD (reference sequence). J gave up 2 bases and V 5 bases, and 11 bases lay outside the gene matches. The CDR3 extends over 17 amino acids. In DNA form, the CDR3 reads TGCGCCAGCAGTAAAACTCCGGGACAGCGAAACACCGGGGAGCTGTTTTTT. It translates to CASSKTPGQRNTGELFF.